Below are 8 T cell receptor beta chains sequenced from a single sample in a study of shared clonotypes between healthy human individuals. CD45RO-negative, CCR7-positively selected cells formed the naive CD8 fraction, excluding terminally differentiated effector memory CD45RA+ cells. Method: immunoSEQ multiplex PCR; TCRdb's copy keeps in-frame clones and lacks some. Of about 2.2 million clones in the sample, around 93% were seen once. The sequenced material came from naive CD8+ T cells from PBMCs. These receptors all come from a young man in good health. Some clones in this sample may be carry-over from other donors' samples.

This clone was observed a few times. Here the CDR3 reads CASSVGLRTEAFF. Written as DNA, the CDR3 is TGTGCCAGCAGCGTAGGGTTGCGCACTGAAGCTTTCTTT. The rearrangement uses TRBV9 and TRBJ1-1; no definite D call. Trimming cost V 0 bases and J 4 bases, with 7 bases left between them. CDR1 is SGDLS and CDR2 is YYNGEE in the germline V gene. The CDR3 is made up of 13 amino acids.

This rearrangement joins TRBV19 to TRBJ2-7; D is unresolved. CDR1 and CDR2 from the germline V gene are LNHDA and SQIVND (reference sequence). The CDR3 runs to 12 residues. V dropped 6 bases and J dropped 1 base, with 7 bases sitting between them. The CDR3 nucleotides read TGTGCCAGTAGGGACGGTTCCTACGAGCAGTACTTC. Amino acids: CASRDGSYEQYF.

The rearrangement joins TRBV5-4 to TRBJ2-7, with D perhaps given as TRBD1 or TRBD2 (5 bases each). This CDR3 comprises 17 residues. Trimming removed 1 base from V and 2 bases from J, with 19 bases in between. The germline V gene has CDR1 SGHNT and CDR2 YYREEE (reference sequence). The CDR3 bases are TGTGCCAGCAGCTTGCTGGTGGGTGGGGGTCGGGCCTACGAGCAGTACTTC. Encoded protein: CASSLLVGGGRAYEQYF.

The chain recombines TRBV6-5 with TRBJ2-7; 11 nucleotides line up with TRBD2. Germline values: CDR1 MNHEY, CDR2 SVGAGI. The CDR3 has 15 residues. The V segment lost 5 bases and the J segment 2 bases; nucleotides outside the gene matches: 5. As DNA, the CDR3 is TGTGCCAGCAGTGTACTAGCGGGAGTTGCCTACGAGCAGTACTTC. Translated, it gives CASSVLAGVAYEQYF.

The chain combines TRBV9 with TRBJ1-3; D is unclear. The ends were cut back, 4 bases at V and 0 bases at J, with 11 bases in the middle. The CDR3 has 15 residues. The V gene's germline CDR1 is SGDLS and CDR2 YYNGEE. As DNA, the CDR3 is TGTGCCAGCAGCTTAGAGGCAGACTCTGGAAACACCATATATTTT. This gives the protein CASSLEADSGNTIYF. The entire variable domain, with the rest obtained from reference TRBV9 and TRBJ1-3, is as follows: DSGVTQTPKHLITATGQRVTLRCSPRSGDLSVYWYQQSLDQGLQFLIQYYNGEERAKGNILERFSAQQFPDLHSELNLSSLELGDSALYFCASSLEADSGNTIYFGEGSWLTVV.

V gene TRBV27 combines with J gene TRBJ2-7, with 11 bases that match TRBD2. The germline V gene has CDR1 MNHEY and CDR2 SMNVEV (reference sequence). V lost 2 bases and J lost 5; bases outside the gene matches: 11. The CDR3 consists of 17 residues. The CDR3, as DNA: TGTGCCAGCAGTTTAGAGCCCTTACTAGCGGGAGTAAACGAGCAGTACTTC. Its protein product is CASSLEPLLAGVNEQYF.

In this sample, this clone turned up once. This chain joins TRBV15 and TRBJ2-3; 11 bases match TRBD2. The germline V gene has CDR1 LNHNV and CDR2 YYDKDF (reference sequence). This CDR3 contains 15 residues. V lost 6 bases and J lost 9; bases outside the gene matches: 11. CDR3 nucleotides: TGTGCCACCAGTTCAGGTAGCGGGAGGGCGAGGACGCAGTATTTT. Its translation: CATSSGSGRARTQYF.

This clone was detected only once. CDR3 nucleotides: TGCGCCACCGCGGGGGTTGGGTCCAACCGAGATGGCTACACCTTC. Its translation is CATAGVGSNRDGYTF. The chain links TRBV5-1 to TRBJ1-2; maybe TRBD1 (5 bases). The CDR3 contains 15 residues. Trimming shortened V by 9 bases and J by 6 bases, and 24 bases separated the two germline ends. CDR1 SGHRS and CDR2 YFSETQ come from the germline V gene.